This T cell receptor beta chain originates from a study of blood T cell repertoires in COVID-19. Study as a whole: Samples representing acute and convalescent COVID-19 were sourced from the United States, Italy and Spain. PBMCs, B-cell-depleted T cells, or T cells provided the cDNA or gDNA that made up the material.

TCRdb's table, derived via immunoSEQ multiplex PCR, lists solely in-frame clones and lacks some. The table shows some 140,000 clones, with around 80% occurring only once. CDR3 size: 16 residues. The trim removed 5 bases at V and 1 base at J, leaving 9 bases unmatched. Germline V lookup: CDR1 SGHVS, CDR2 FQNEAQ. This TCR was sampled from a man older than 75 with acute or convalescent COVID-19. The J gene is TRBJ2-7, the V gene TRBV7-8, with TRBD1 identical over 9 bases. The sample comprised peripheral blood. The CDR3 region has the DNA TGTGCCAGCAGCCCCGCGGACAGGGGCTTATCCTACGAGCAGTACTTC. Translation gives CASSPADRGLSYEQYF.